Listed below are T cell receptor beta chains from one sample, sequenced in a study of blood T cell repertoires in COVID-19. TCRdb's table, derived via immunoSEQ multiplex PCR, lists solely in-frame clones and lacks some. In the table there are over 55,000 clones, roughly 87% of which are singletons. The sequenced material came from peripheral blood. Every receptor here comes from a woman of 80 years or more with acute or convalescent COVID-19. Each CDR3 is given with its conserved first and last residue. D genes are given only for firm matches. The size entry is marked missing in some rows and otherwise reads once, few, many or a size class.

d_call	j_call	clone_size	v_call	cdr3_nt	cdr3_aa
TRBD2	TRBJ2-7	few	TRBV7-6	TGTGCCAGCAGCTTAGGACTAGCGGGAGTATCCTACGAGCAGTACTTC	CASSLGLAGVSYEQYF
.	TRBJ2-3	.	TRBV19	TGTGCCAGTAGTCCCTCCGGGCAGGGAGATACGCAGTATTTT	CASSPSGQGDTQYF
TRBD1	TRBJ1-1	.	TRBV6-5	TGTGCCAGCAGTCACAGGGGGCGCCCGGACACTGAAGCTTTCTTT	CASSHRGRPDTEAFF
.	TRBJ1-1	.	TRBV2	TGTGCCAGCAGGGCCGACAGGTCGAGAAGGACTGAAGCTTTCTTT	CASRADRSRRTEAFF
TRBD2	TRBJ2-5	.	TRBV2	TGTGCCAGCAGGTGGACTAGCGGGCCGACGCAAGAGACCCAGTACTTC	CASRWTSGPTQETQYF
.	TRBJ1-3	.	TRBV21-1	TGTGCCAGCAGTATAAGCCCGCTCTCTGGAAACACCATATATTTT	CASSISPLSGNTIYF
.	TRBJ2-7	.	TRBV27	TGTGCCAGCAGTTCGACAGTTCCTCCCTACGAGCAGTACTTC	CASSSTVPPYEQYF
TRBD2	TRBJ2-7	few	TRBV6-4	TGTGCCAGCAGTGACTCGATTACTAGCGGACGAAACTACGAGCAGTACTTC	CASSDSITSGRNYEQYF
.	TRBJ2-7	.	TRBV5-1	TGCGCCAGCAGCATACTAGACCCTCCCTCCTACGAGCAGTACTTC	CASSILDPPSYEQYF
.	TRBJ1-2	.	TRBV5-1	TGCGCCAGCAGCTCAGGACAGCTGTCTAACTATGGCTACACCTTC	CASSSGQLSNYGYTF
.	TRBJ2-3	.	TRBV9	TGTGCCAGCAGCGTAGCAGGCCAGATCATGGATACGCAGTATTTT	CASSVAGQIMDTQYF
TRBD1	TRBJ2-7	.	TRBV18	TGTGCCAGCTCGACAAAGACAGGGATCTCCTACGAGCAGTACTTC	CASSTKTGISYEQYF
TRBD1	TRBJ1-4	few	TRBV2	TGTGCCAGCACTCAAAAGGGACAGGGGTCTGAAAAACTGTTTTTT	CASTQKGQGSEKLFF
.	TRBJ1-2	.	TRBV7-8	TGTGCCAGCAGCTTACTCCGTTCCTATGGCTACACCTTC	CASSLLRSYGYTF
.	TRBJ2-1	.	TRBV6-5	TGTGCCAGCAGTTACGCGGCGGAGATCTACAATGAGCAGTTCTTC	CASSYAAEIYNEQFF
.	TRBJ1-1	.	TRBV29-1	TGCAGCGTTGAGGGCCAGGCGAACACTGAAGCTTTCTTT	CSVEGQANTEAFF
.	TRBJ1-6	.	TRBV19	TGTGCCAGTAGTTCCCGGACAGAGAATTCACCCCTCCACTTT	CASSSRTENSPLHF
.	TRBJ1-5	.	TRBV5-5	TGTGCCAGCACCACTGGGGGCGCAGGCAATCAGCCCCAGCATTTT	CASTTGGAGNQPQHF
.	TRBJ2-1	few	TRBV24-1	TGTGCCACCAGTGATTGGGGCAGGGGTGGGGCTGAGCAGTTCTTC	CATSDWGRGGAEQFF
TRBD2	TRBJ2-7	.	TRBV10-3	TGTGCCATCAGTCCGGGGACTAGCGGGAGGGCCGACGAGCAGTACTTC	CAISPGTSGRADEQYF
TRBD1	TRBJ1-5	.	TRBV19	TGTGCCAGTAGTATAGATCGAGGGGGCTGGCAGCCCCAGCATTTT	CASSIDRGGWQPQHF
TRBD1	TRBJ2-5	.	TRBV7-3	TGTGCCAGCAGCCCACAGGGGGCGAGGGGGGAGACCCAGTACTTC	CASSPQGARGETQYF
TRBD1	TRBJ2-7	.	TRBV25-1	TGTGCCAGCAGTGGACAGGGGGTTTTCTACGAGCAGTACTTC	CASSGQGVFYEQYF
TRBD2	TRBJ2-3	.	TRBV3-1/TRBV3-2	TGTGCCAGCAGCCAACGGGACTACACAGATACGCAGTATTTT	CASSQRDYTDTQYF
.	TRBJ1-2	.	TRBV28	TGTGCCAGCGGTTGGGACGGAGGGAACCCGAACTATGGCTACACCTTC	CASGWDGGNPNYGYTF
.	TRBJ1-4	.	TRBV28	TGTGCCAGCAGAATGGGGGGTCTCGGTAATGAAAAACTGTTTTTT	CASRMGGLGNEKLFF
TRBD1	TRBJ2-7	.	TRBV7-9	TGTGCCAGCAGCTCCACCGGGACAGGCACCTACGAGCAGTACTTC	CASSSTGTGTYEQYF
.	TRBJ1-4	.	TRBV5-5	TGTGCCAGCAGCTTGGTCGTGGGGGGATGGAATGAAAAACTGTTTTTT	CASSLVVGGWNEKLFF
.	TRBJ2-3	.	TRBV27	TGTGCCAGCAGTTTTATTAGCGGCCTTAACACAGATACGCAGTATTTT	CASSFISGLNTDTQYF
TRBD2	TRBJ2-1	.	TRBV6-5	TGTGCCAGCAGTTACGGGTCCGGGACTAGCGACTATGAGCAGTTCTTC	CASSYGSGTSDYEQFF
TRBD1	TRBJ1-2	.	TRBV2	TGTGCCAGCTTCTACCCGGGACAGGGTCGGGATAACTATGGCTACACCTTC	CASFYPGQGRDNYGYTF